These 18 T cell receptor beta chains were all obtained from the same sample, sequenced in a study of blood T cell repertoires in COVID-19 (TCRdb year 2020). Libraries were prepared through the immunoSEQ multiplex PCR assay. The table comes from immuneACCESS by way of TCRdb, which keeps in-frame sequences with V and J called. Part of the clones is missing from these tables; in studies checked, under half for an unresolved V gene and the rest for unknown reasons. In this sample the table shows roughly 59,000 clones, 80% to 90% of which occur a single time. Clones ranked in the top ten supply 5% to 6.5% of the sample. The sample taken for sequencing was peripheral blood. The receptors here all came from a human donor in a cohort sampled during active COVID-19.

The chain links TRBV27 to TRBJ2-6; D possibly corresponds to TRBD2 (5 bases). Trimming took off 8 bases at V and 1 base at J, with 21 bases between the two ends. The CDR3 is 18 residues long. CDR1 and CDR2 from the germline V gene are MNHEY and SMNVEV (reference sequence). DNA for the CDR3: TGTGCCAGCCTACCAAACCGGGGAGTCAGGTCTGGGGCCAACGTCCTGACTTTC. Translation: CASLPNRGVRSGANVLTF. Full variable domain (remainder filled in from reference TRBV27 and TRBJ2-6): EAQVTQNPRYLITVTGKKLTVTCSQNMNHEYMSWYRQDPGLGLRQIYYSMNVEVTDKGDVPEGYKVSRKEKRNFPLILESPSPNQTSLYFCASLPNRGVRSGANVLTFGAGSRLTVL.

This clone has a single count. The chain is built from TRBV7-9 and TRBJ2-1, with D maybe TRBD1 (6 bases). Germline values: CDR1 SEHNR, CDR2 FQNEAQ (reference sequence). The CDR3 is made up of 15 amino acids. The V end lost 3 bases, the J end lost 0 bases, and 9 bases lay between the germline ends. The CDR3 DNA reads TGTGCCAGCAGCTTCTACAGGGACTCCTACAATGAGCAGTTCTTC. Translating it yields CASSFYRDSYNEQFF. The variable domain in full, completed from reference TRBV7-9 and TRBJ2-1, reads DTGVSQNPRHKITKRGQNVTFRCDPISEHNRLYWYRQTLGQGPEFLTYFQNEAQLEKSRLLSDRFSAERPKGSFSTLEIQRTEQGDSAMYLCASSFYRDSYNEQFFGPGTRLTVL.

This chain connects TRBV27 to TRBJ2-3; 7 bases map to TRBD2. The V gene's germline CDR1 is MNHEY and CDR2 SMNVEV (reference sequence). V trimming: 2 bases; J trimming: 1 base; junction bases outside the gene matches: 9. The CDR3 length is 17 residues. The CDR3 loop is CASSLRGSGIRTDTQYF. As DNA, the CDR3 is TGTGCCAGCAGTTTACGAGGCAGCGGGATACGCACAGATACGCAGTATTTT.

The CDR3 reads CASSLRTGGTEAFF. Written as DNA, the CDR3 is TGTGCCAGCAGCCTCCGGACAGGGGGCACTGAAGCTTTCTTT. V usage is TRBV7-6 and J usage is TRBJ1-1, with 10 bases aligning to TRBD1. Unmatched junction bases numbered 4, after V lost 5 bases and J lost 4 bases. Germline V gives CDR1 SGHVS, CDR2 FNYEAQ. The CDR3 covers 14 residues.

The CDR3 loop is CASRASPGYNEQFF. The CDR3 DNA reads as TGCGCCAGCAGGGCATCCCCGGGGTACAATGAGCAGTTCTTC. The chain joins TRBV5-1 to TRBJ2-1, with D possibly TRBD2 on 5 matching bases. The CDR3 extends over 14 amino acids. Trimming took 5 bases from V and 4 from J, leaving 13 bases between them. CDR1 and CDR2 (germline): SGHRS, YFSETQ. The full variable domain, completed using reference TRBV5-1 and TRBJ2-1, is KAGVTQTPRYLIKTRGQQVTLSCSPISGHRSVSWYQQTPGQGLQFLFEYFSETQRNKGNFPGRFSGRQFSNSRSEMNVSTLELGDSALYLCASRASPGYNEQFFGPGTRLTVL.

V gene TRBV3-1 (or the pseudogene TRBV3-2) combines with J gene TRBJ2-3; D ambiguous. The V end was cut by 1 base, the J end by 1 base, with 15 bases between. CDR3 size: 17 residues. CDR1 is LGHDT and CDR2 is YNNKEL in the germline V gene (reference sequence). CDR3 residues: CASSQAGMASGTDTQYF. The CDR3 DNA sequence: TGTGCCAGCAGCCAAGCAGGAATGGCCTCTGGCACAGATACGCAGTATTTT.

This clone appeared a few times. V is TRBV29-1 and J is TRBJ1-5, with D possibly matching TRBD1 (6 bases). The V and J ends lost 6 bases and 3 bases respectively, with 9 bases between them. CDR3 length equals 12 residues. Germline V gives CDR1 SQVTM, CDR2 ANQGSEA. CDR3 amino acids: CSVAGDNQPQHF. In DNA, the CDR3 is TGCAGCGTAGCAGGGGACAATCAGCCCCAGCATTTT.

This clone was detected only once. The chain employs TRBV6-5 and TRBJ1-5; D not resolved. V lost 7 bases to trimming and J lost 1 base, with 14 bases between them. CDR1 and CDR2 (germline): MNHEY, SVGAGI. The CDR3 extends over 15 amino acids. In DNA, the CDR3 is TGTGCCAGCACTCCAGGACCGGGGAGCAATCAGCCCCAGCATTTT. Encoded protein: CASTPGPGSNQPQHF.

The chain couples TRBV4-2 to TRBJ1-6; no firm D call. Germline V gene data show CDR1 as LGHNA and CDR2 as YNFKEQ. V gave up 0 bases and J gave up 14 bases, with 14 bases separating them. This CDR3 has 14 amino acids. Written as DNA, the CDR3 is TGTGCCAGCAGCCAAGATCTGGAGGGTTCGGCCCTCCACTTT. It is translated as CASSQDLEGSALHF.

V usage is TRBV19 and J usage is TRBJ1-2, with 8 bases aligning to TRBD1. The CDR3 is 15 residues long. Germline V gives CDR1 LNHDA, CDR2 SQIVND (reference sequence). Trimming removed 11 bases from V and 3 bases from J; junction bases left unmatched: 14. The CDR3 loop is CAAGPAGQVYYGYTF. In DNA form, the CDR3 reads TGTGCCGCAGGCCCCGCGGGACAGGTGTACTATGGCTACACCTTC.

The CDR3 is CASSEAWGTYEQYF. The CDR3 bases are TGTGCCAGCAGTGAAGCCTGGGGGACTTACGAGCAGTACTTC. The J gene is TRBJ2-7, the V gene TRBV2, with a weak D call TRBD2 (6 bases). V was clipped by 0 bases and J by 4 bases, with 10 bases between them. This CDR3 region has 14 residues. Germline CDR1 SNHLY, CDR2 FYNNEI.

The V and J genes are TRBV5-1 and TRBJ1-2; 9 bases fit TRBD1. The V segment lost 4 bases and the J segment 7 bases; nucleotides outside the gene matches: 14. The CDR3 has 16 residues. Germline CDR1 reads SGHRS; CDR2 reads YFSETQ. CDR3: CASSPQAGTGYVGYTF. DNA for the CDR3: TGCGCCAGCAGCCCCCAGGCAGGGACAGGGTACGTTGGCTACACCTTC.

The CDR3 loop reads CASRLDTVNTEAFF. The CDR3, as DNA: TGTGCCAGCAGATTAGACACGGTCAACACTGAAGCTTTCTTT. V is TRBV2 and J is TRBJ1-1; no clear D gene. Trimming removed 6 bases at V and 2 bases at J, with 13 bases between. Per germline, CDR1 SNHLY and CDR2 FYNNEI. This CDR3 has 14 residues.

This clone has a handful of counts. This chain joins TRBV2 and TRBJ1-4; D is undetermined. V lost 4 bases to trimming and J lost 5 bases, with 8 bases between them. The germline CDR1 and CDR2 sequences are SNHLY and FYNNEI. The CDR3 has 13 residues. As DNA, the CDR3 is TGTGCCAGCAGTGGCCTGGCAAATGAAAAACTGTTTTTT. Translation: CASSGLANEKLFF.

The chain uses TRBV19 and TRBJ2-7, with D possibly matching TRBD2 (6 bases). Germline CDR1 LNHDA, CDR2 SQIVND (reference sequence). The V end was cut by 1 base, the J end by 5 bases, with 12 bases between. This CDR3 comprises 14 residues. The DNA for the CDR3 is TGTGCCAGTAGTATAGGTGCAGGGACTCACGAGCAGTACTTC. Its translation: CASSIGAGTHEQYF.

The chain employs TRBV2 and TRBJ2-2, with D possibly matching TRBD1 (6 bases). This CDR3 has 15 amino acids. The V gene's germline CDR1 is SNHLY and CDR2 FYNNEI. V was pared by 0 bases and J by 4 bases, with 9 bases between. This CDR3 is CASSEAGTTTGELFF. For the CDR3, the DNA is TGTGCCAGCAGTGAAGCCGGGACAACCACCGGGGAGCTGTTTTTT.

The V call is TRBV15, the J call TRBJ1-5; 7 nucleotides agree with TRBD1. V lost 2 bases and J lost 1; bases outside the gene matches: 2. Germline assignment: CDR1 LNHNV and CDR2 YYDKDF (reference sequence). The CDR3 runs to 15 residues. CDR3 amino acids: CATSRIQGSNQPQHF. CDR3 DNA: TGTGCCACCAGCAGAATACAGGGGAGCAATCAGCCCCAGCATTTT.

V usage is TRBV7-7 and J usage is TRBJ2-1; tentatively, D is TRBD2 (6 bases). The CDR3 covers 13 residues. Germline V CDR1 and CDR2: SSHAT, FNYEAQ (reference sequence). The V gene lost 5 bases and the J gene lost 9 bases, with 14 bases spanning the gap. CDR3 residues: CASSASSVGEQFF. DNA for the CDR3: TGTGCCAGCAGCGCTTCTAGCGTAGGTGAGCAGTTCTTC.